Listed here is a single TCR beta chain. Its antigen is currently unknown. The CDR3 spans 18 residues. Trimming stripped 5 bases from V and 0 bases from J, with 17 bases between. Germline CDR1 is SEHNR and CDR2 is FQNEAQ (reference sequence). This entry is derived from a study of blood T cells in healthy people across ages. Study outcomes and limitations: Per million T cells, TCR beta diversity dropped about linearly as age rose. Estimates drawn from one million T cells were deemed to understate diversity. Unsorted PBMC material precluded a definitive naive versus antigen-experienced comparison.

The second PCR ran about 6 to 12 cycles with a sample-barcoded 5' primer and J-beta primers. MiXCR, applied by TCRdb to the 5' RACE reads, yields one record per CDR3 protein. Of hundreds of thousands of distinct CDR3 sequences in the sample, roughly 44% were seen once. The TCR comes from a man aged 55-75 years in good health. The chain links TRBV7-9 to TRBJ2-6; no clear D. The material sequenced was blood. The CDR3 DNA sequence: TGTGCCAGCAGCCCGCGGCAGGTTTGGGACTCTGGGGCCAACGTCCTGACTTTC. This codes for CASSPRQVWDSGANVLTF.